These 14 T cell receptor beta chains originate from one sample sequenced in a study of T cell changes during pregnancy in multiple sclerosis. The data were produced by immunoSEQ multiplex PCR, yet TCRdb's version contains in-frame clones alone and is incomplete. The sample lists some 50,000 clones, 92% occurring once. This specimen consisted of CD4+ T cells from peripheral blood mononuclear cells, obtained in the second trimester of pregnancy. The receptors come from a female donor with multiple sclerosis, enrolled in a pregnancy study.

This clone has a single count. V usage is TRBV19 and J usage is TRBJ1-5; 7 nucleotides agree with TRBD1. The germline V gene has CDR1 LNHDA and CDR2 SQIVND (reference sequence). The V and J ends lost 3 bases and 1 base, in that order; junction bases with no gene match: 6. The CDR3 runs 16 residues. The CDR3 loop reads CASSIEGARSNQPQHF. The CDR3 DNA sequence: TGTGCCAGTAGTATTGAGGGGGCGAGGAGCAATCAGCCCCAGCATTTT.

This sequence joins TRBV4-1 and TRBJ2-7, with 9 bases identical to TRBD1. The CDR3 runs to 15 residues. Germline CDR1 MGHRA, CDR2 YSYEKL. V lost 5 bases and J lost 5; bases outside the gene matches: 10. CDR3 DNA: TGCGCCAGCAGCTATAGAGGGACAGGGCTCCACGAGCAGTACTTC. Protein sequence: CASSYRGTGLHEQYF.

V usage is TRBV10-2 and J usage is TRBJ2-7, with TRBD2 identical over 12 bases. CDR1 WSHSY and CDR2 SAAADI come from the germline V gene. With V trimmed by 4 bases and J by 0 bases, 10 bases remained unmatched. The CDR3 is 18 amino acids. This chain's CDR3 is CASSGPGLAGTGSYEQYF. CDR3 DNA: TGCGCCAGCAGTGGACCTGGACTAGCGGGGACCGGCTCCTACGAGCAGTACTTC.

The V gene is TRBV5-8, the J gene TRBJ1-2, with a tentative D call TRBD1 (5 bases). Trimming took off 1 base at V and 8 bases at J, with 15 bases between the two ends. Germline V CDR1 and CDR2: SGHTS, YDEGEE. The CDR3 sequence is 14 residues long. Here the CDR3 reads CASSLSRDLGGYTF. CDR3 nucleotides: TGTGCCAGCAGCTTGAGCAGGGACTTGGGCGGCTACACCTTC.

The chain recombines TRBV5-4 with TRBJ2-7, with 8 bases matching TRBD1. J was trimmed by 5 bases and V by 4 bases; bases with no gene match: 8. The CDR3 has 14 amino acids. The germline V gene has CDR1 SGHNT and CDR2 YYREEE (reference sequence). CDR3 sequence reads: CASSAGQGRHEQYF. As DNA, the CDR3 is TGTGCCAGCAGCGCAGGACAGGGAAGGCACGAGCAGTACTTC.

The chain employs TRBV19 and TRBJ1-2; 10 bases are a match to TRBD1. CDR3 size: 14 residues. Germline V gene sequence: CDR1 LNHDA, CDR2 SQIVND (reference sequence). V shed 4 bases, J shed 8 bases, and the junction held 7 bases outside the gene matches. The CDR3 protein is CASSRQGASGGYTF. CDR3 DNA: TGTGCCAGTAGTAGACAGGGGGCTTCGGGAGGCTACACCTTC.

This clone has only a few counts. CDR3 sequence reads: CASSGDSSYNSPLHF. The DNA for the CDR3 is TGTGCCAGCAGTGGCGACAGCTCCTATAATTCACCCCTCCACTTT. V usage is TRBV6-4 and J usage is TRBJ1-6; D may be TRBD1 (5 bases). The CDR3 spans 15 residues. Between the trimmed V and J ends, which lost 4 bases and 0 bases, there was a span of 7 bases. The V gene's germline CDR1 is MRHNA and CDR2 SNTAGT.

This sequence joins TRBV9 and TRBJ2-3, with TRBD2 matching over 10 bases. CDR1 and CDR2 (germline): SGDLS, YYNGEE. V dropped 4 bases and J dropped 3; count of bases not matched to a gene: 8. This CDR3 spans 16 amino acids. CDR3 in amino acids: CASSSKLAGRTDTQYF. For the CDR3, the DNA is TGTGCCAGCAGCTCTAAACTAGCGGGAAGAACAGATACGCAGTATTTT.

The rearrangement joins TRBV5-6 to TRBJ1-1, with 7 bases matching TRBD1. Germline assignment: CDR1 SGHDT and CDR2 YYEEEE. This CDR3 is 15 amino acids long. The ends lost 1 base at V and 1 base at J; junction bases unmatched: 4. CDR3 protein: CASSLRGQRNTEAFF. CDR3 coding DNA: TGTGCCAGCAGCTTGAGGGGACAGCGGAACACTGAAGCTTTCTTT.

The J gene is TRBJ1-1, the V gene TRBV28; D remains unclear. Trimming took off 5 bases at V and 6 bases at J, with 16 bases between the two ends. The CDR3 extends over 14 amino acids. Germline V gene sequence: CDR1 MDHEN, CDR2 SYDVKM. CDR3 loop: CASSPQVGGAEAFF. The CDR3 DNA follows: TGTGCCAGCAGTCCCCAAGTGGGAGGCGCTGAAGCTTTCTTT.

The V and J genes are TRBV9 and TRBJ1-1; D gene unclear. Trimming stripped 3 bases from V and 6 bases from J, with 15 bases between. The CDR3 has 14 residues. Germline values: CDR1 SGDLS, CDR2 YYNGEE. In DNA, the CDR3 is TGTGCCAGCAGCGCCTCCCCGAGGAGGGCTGAAGCTTTCTTT. Its translation is CASSASPRRAEAFF.

The chain couples TRBV7-2 to TRBJ2-2; D might be TRBD2 (6 bases). V lost 1 base to trimming and J lost 6 bases, with 9 bases between them. The CDR3 has 14 amino acids. Germline values: CDR1 SGHTA, CDR2 FQGNSA. The chain's CDR3 is CASSLDPSAGELFF. The CDR3 bases are TGTGCCAGCAGCTTAGACCCTAGCGCCGGGGAGCTGTTTTTT.

The rearrangement uses TRBV6-1 and TRBJ1-4; possible D gene TRBD1, 6 bases. With 0 bases removed from V and 8 bases from J, the gap between germline ends came to 19 bases. The CDR3 extends over 17 amino acids. The germline CDR1 and CDR2 sequences are MNHNS and SASEGT. The CDR3 DNA follows: TGTGCCAGCAGTGAAGCATCCGGGGGGCCTTCCCGAGAAAAACTGTTTTTT. It encodes CASSEASGGPSREKLFF.

The genes are TRBV7-9 and TRBJ1-2; D not resolved. The CDR3 contains 15 residues. The germline gives CDR1 SEHNR, CDR2 FQNEAQ (reference sequence). Trimming removed 2 bases at V and 0 bases at J, with 10 bases between. The CDR3 nucleotides are TGTGCCAGCAGCTTAAGTGCGGCAGCTAACTATGGCTACACCTTC. Translating it yields CASSLSAAANYGYTF. Full variable domain (outside the CDR3, taken from reference TRBV7-9 and TRBJ1-2): DTGVSQNPRHKITKRGQNVTFRCDPISEHNRLYWYRQTLGQGPEFLTYFQNEAQLEKSRLLSDRFSAERPKGSFSTLEIQRTEQGDSAMYLCASSLSAAANYGYTFGSGTRLTVV.